Listed below are T cell receptor beta chains from one sample, sequenced in a study of cytomegalovirus exposure and HLA in healthy donors. Libraries were prepared by immunoSEQ multiplex PCR; TCRdb keeps only in-frame clonotypes and omits some of them. The profile shows 110,000 to 150,000 clones, over 60% of them singletons. The sample taken for sequencing was PBMCs. The receptors come from a man in his forties or fifties in good health and CMV-seronegative. Both conserved end residues are part of each CDR3. The order of the fields is J gene, V gene, CDR3 protein.

J gene: TRBJ1-5
V gene: TRBV19
CDR3 protein: CASSLSDRGQPQNF

J gene: TRBJ2-6
V gene: TRBV13
CDR3 protein: CASSLGQGGANVLTF

J gene: TRBJ1-2
V gene: TRBV2
CDR3 protein: CASGRDRGYGYTF

J gene: TRBJ1-3
V gene: TRBV4-1
CDR3 protein: CASSQDPGSGNTIYF

J gene: TRBJ2-5
V gene: TRBV12-5
CDR3 protein: CASAPGLAGFGETQYF

J gene: TRBJ2-7
V gene: TRBV28
CDR3 protein: CASSFLAGVTYEQYF

J gene: TRBJ1-2
V gene: TRBV5-6
CDR3 protein: CASSLEGAIRHYGYTF

J gene: TRBJ2-7
V gene: TRBV6-5
CDR3 protein: CASRDISYEQYF

J gene: TRBJ2-7
V gene: TRBV5-1
CDR3 protein: CASSFDTYYEQYF

J gene: TRBJ1-2
V gene: TRBV9
CDR3 protein: CASRSLTGMEGYTF

J gene: TRBJ2-7
V gene: TRBV4-1
CDR3 protein: CASSQDTSGVVGYEQYF

J gene: TRBJ2-2
V gene: TRBV5-1
CDR3 protein: CASARFPEGTGELFF

J gene: TRBJ2-1
V gene: TRBV2
CDR3 protein: CASSEGRESYNEQFF

J gene: TRBJ2-1
V gene: TRBV20-1
CDR3 protein: CSGREDIQQFF

J gene: TRBJ1-1
V gene: TRBV9
CDR3 protein: CASSGGTGGRTDAFF

J gene: TRBJ1-5
V gene: TRBV6-5
CDR3 protein: CASSWTVNQPQHF

J gene: TRBJ2-3
V gene: TRBV5-1
CDR3 protein: CASSLRVAEYTDTQYF

J gene: TRBJ2-7
V gene: TRBV4-3
CDR3 protein: CASSQDWQSYEQYF

J gene: TRBJ2-5
V gene: TRBV30
CDR3 protein: CAWSLGGRETQYF